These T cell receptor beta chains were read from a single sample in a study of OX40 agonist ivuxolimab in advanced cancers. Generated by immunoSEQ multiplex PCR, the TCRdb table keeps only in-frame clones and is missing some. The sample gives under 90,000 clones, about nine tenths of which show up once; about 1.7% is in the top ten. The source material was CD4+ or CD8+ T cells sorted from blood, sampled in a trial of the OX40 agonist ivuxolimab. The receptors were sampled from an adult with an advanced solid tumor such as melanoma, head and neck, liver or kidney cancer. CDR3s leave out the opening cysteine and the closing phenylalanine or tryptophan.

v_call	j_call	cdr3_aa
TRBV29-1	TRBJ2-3	SVEAHSGTGAPTDTQY
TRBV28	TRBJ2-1	ASSGGTSGSSVEQF
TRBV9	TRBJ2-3	ASSERGTGVSTDTQY
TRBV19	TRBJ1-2	ASSMGVGPAGGYT
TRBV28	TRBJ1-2	ASRRQGYGYT
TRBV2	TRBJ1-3	ASSGSGNTIY
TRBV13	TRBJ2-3	ASSTTSDTQY
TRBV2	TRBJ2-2	ASSPGTANTGELF
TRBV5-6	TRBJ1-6	ASSATGHNSPLH
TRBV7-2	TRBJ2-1	ASSSSSGLNEQF
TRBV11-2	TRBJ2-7	ASSPDYSTHEQY
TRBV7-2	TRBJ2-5	ASTLRRGQETQY
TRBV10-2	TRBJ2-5	ASTGVLETQY
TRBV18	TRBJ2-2	ASSPDRRTGELF
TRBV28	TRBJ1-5	ASSSPVGHPVEPQH
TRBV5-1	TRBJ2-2	ASGQMNTGELF
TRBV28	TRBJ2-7	ASRPPGQGSEQY
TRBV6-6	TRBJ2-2	ASSYPRQGGTGELF
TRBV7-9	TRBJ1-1	ASSSSGENTEAF
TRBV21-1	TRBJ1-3	ASLSGTRWVLAGNTIY
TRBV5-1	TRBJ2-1	ASSRLGGSSNEQF
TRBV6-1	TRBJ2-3	ASSHGGHTTDTQY
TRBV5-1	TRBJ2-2	ASSLAPDGTGELF
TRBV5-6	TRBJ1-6	ASSLGSVDSPLH